This record concerns one T cell receptor beta chain sequence. This entry belongs to a study of blood T cell repertoires in COVID-19. On the study more broadly: Sites in the United States, Italy and Spain provided acute and convalescent COVID-19 samples.

TCRdb keeps only in-frame clones here, not all; method: immunoSEQ multiplex PCR. The data hold some 50,000 clones, with around 68% observed a single time. Germline lookup yields CDR1 SGHDT and CDR2 YYEEEE. V lost 3 bases, J lost 5 bases, and 12 bases stayed unmatched. The CDR3 extends over 17 amino acids. This TCR derives from an older woman with acute or convalescent COVID-19. The chain has TRBV5-6 and TRBJ1-5, with 9 bases fitting TRBD1. Sequencing was performed on peripheral blood. DNA of the CDR3: TGTGCCAGCAGCTGGGGACGGACAGGGGAATTTCATCAGCCCCAGCATTTT. It encodes CASSWGRTGEFHQPQHF.